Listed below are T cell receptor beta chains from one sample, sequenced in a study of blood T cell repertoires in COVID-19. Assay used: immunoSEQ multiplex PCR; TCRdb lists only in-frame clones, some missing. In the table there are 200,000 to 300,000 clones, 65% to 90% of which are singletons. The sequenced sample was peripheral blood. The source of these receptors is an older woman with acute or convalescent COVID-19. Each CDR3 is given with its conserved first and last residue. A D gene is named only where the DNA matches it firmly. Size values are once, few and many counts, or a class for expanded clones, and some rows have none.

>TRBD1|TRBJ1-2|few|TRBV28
CASSTQGVLYSYTF
TGTGCCAGCAGTACACAGGGGGTTCTCTATAGCTACACCTTC
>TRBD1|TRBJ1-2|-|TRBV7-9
CASSPGQGALNGYTF
TGTGCCAGCAGCCCGGGACAGGGGGCTTTGAATGGCTACACCTTC
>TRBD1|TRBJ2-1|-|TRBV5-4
CASSPTDRANEQFF
TGTGCCAGCAGCCCTACAGACAGGGCCAATGAGCAGTTCTTC
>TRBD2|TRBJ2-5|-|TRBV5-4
CASSRGGTSGRGETQYF
TGTGCCAGCAGCCGGGGGGGGACTAGCGGGCGAGGGGAGACCCAGTACTTC
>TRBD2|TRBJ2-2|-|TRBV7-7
CASSPQPRGGAGELFF
TGTGCCAGCAGCCCCCAACCACGGGGGGGCGCCGGGGAGCTGTTTTTT
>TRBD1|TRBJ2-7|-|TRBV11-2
CAGSGQGAYEQYF
TGTGCCGGGAGCGGACAGGGGGCCTACGAGCAGTACTTC
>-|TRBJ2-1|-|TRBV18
CASSPPNSRSYNEQFF
TGTGCCAGCTCACCCCCGAACAGTAGGTCCTACAATGAGCAGTTCTTC
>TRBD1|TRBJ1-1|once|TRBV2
CASSDYRGLNTEAFF
TGTGCCAGCAGTGACTACAGGGGCTTGAACACTGAAGCTTTCTTT
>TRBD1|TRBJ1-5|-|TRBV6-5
CASSTDRGNQPQHF
TGTGCCAGCAGTACGGACAGGGGAAATCAGCCCCAGCATTTT
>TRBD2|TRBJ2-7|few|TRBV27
CASSSGTSGGFEQYF
TGTGCCAGCAGTTCCGGGACTAGCGGGGGCTTTGAGCAGTACTTC